What follows are 2 T cell receptor beta chains derived from one specimen sequenced in a study of T-cell memory formation after mild COVID-19. TCRdb itself ran the 5' RACE reads through MiXCR, one entry per CDR3 protein. The data hold 130,000 to 150,000 distinct CDR3 sequences, with about 6.1% observed a single time. Input material: PBMCs or a T cell subset sorted from them (not recorded which). Every receptor here comes from an adult woman who had mild COVID-19 (a few samples of this study predate the infection). Cell type and time point are not known.

This clonotype was counted many times. Germline is not matched at one junction end, which may reflect a read error. The genes are TRBV20-1 and TRBJ2-3; no clear D gene. Per the germline V gene, CDR1 is DFQATT and CDR2 is SNEGSKA (reference sequence). CDR3 length equals 12 residues. CDR3 sequence: CSAGDRADTQYF. The CDR3 DNA reads TGCAGTGCTGGAGACCGCGCAGATACGCAGTATTTT.

This clonotype was seen only a few times. V and J are TRBV5-4 and TRBJ1-1; 7 positions match TRBD1. Germline CDR1 reads SGHNT; CDR2 reads YYREEE (reference sequence). J lost 6 bases, V lost 6 bases, and 14 bases had no gene match. CDR3 length: 15 residues. CDR3 sequence: CASIVKGQDTPEAFF. Written as DNA, the CDR3 is TGTGCCAGCATCGTTAAAGGACAGGATACCCCTGAAGCTTTCTTT.